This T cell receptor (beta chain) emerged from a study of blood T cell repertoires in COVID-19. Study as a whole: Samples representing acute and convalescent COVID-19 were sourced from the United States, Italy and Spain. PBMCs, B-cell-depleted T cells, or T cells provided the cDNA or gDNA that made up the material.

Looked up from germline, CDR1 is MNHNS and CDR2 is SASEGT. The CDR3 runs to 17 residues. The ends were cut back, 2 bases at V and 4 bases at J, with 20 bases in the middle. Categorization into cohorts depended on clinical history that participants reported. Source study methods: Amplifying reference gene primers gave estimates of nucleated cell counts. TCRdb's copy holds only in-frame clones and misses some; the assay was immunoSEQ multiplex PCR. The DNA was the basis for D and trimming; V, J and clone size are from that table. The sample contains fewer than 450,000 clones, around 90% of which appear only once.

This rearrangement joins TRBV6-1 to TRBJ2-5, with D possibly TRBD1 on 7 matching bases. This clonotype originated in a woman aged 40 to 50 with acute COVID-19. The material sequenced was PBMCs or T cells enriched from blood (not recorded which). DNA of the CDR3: TGTGCCAGCAGTGAACCTCCGCTCCGACAGGGAGGAGAGACCCAGTACTTC. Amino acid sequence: CASSEPPLRQGGETQYF.